Listed below are T cell receptor beta chains from one sample, sequenced in a study of shared clonotypes between healthy human individuals. TCRdb's copy holds only in-frame clones and misses some; the assay was immunoSEQ multiplex PCR. The sample holds about 1.1 million clones, 70% to 85% seen once. Sequenced material: memory CD4+ T cells from PBMCs. The receptors derive from a man between 18 and 35 years old in good health. Some clones in this sample may be carry-over from other donors' samples. The CDR3 runs from the conserved cysteine through the conserved F or W. The order of the fields is CDR3 DNA, CDR3 protein, J gene, V gene, D gene, clone size. D genes are given only for firm matches. Clone sizes are given selectively: once, few, many, or a class where the clone is expanded.

DNA: TGTGCCAGCAGCTTATGGACAGGGGGTTCCCAAGAGACCCAGTACTTC
CDR3: CASSLWTGGSQETQYF
J: TRBJ2-5
V: TRBV5-4
D: TRBD1
size: -

DNA: TGTGCCAGCAGCCAGAGACTAGGGGGGAACTATGGCTACACCTTC
CDR3: CASSQRLGGNYGYTF
J: TRBJ1-2
V: TRBV4-2
D: -
size: -

DNA: TGTGCCAGCAGTTTTATTAGCGGGGACAATGAGCAGTTCTTC
CDR3: CASSFISGDNEQFF
J: TRBJ2-1
V: TRBV28
D: TRBD2
size: few

DNA: TGTGCCAGCAGGGGACACCAGAACACTGAAGCTTTCTTT
CDR3: CASRGHQNTEAFF
J: TRBJ1-1
V: TRBV2
D: -
size: few

DNA: TGTGCCAGCAGCTTAGTGGGGCAGGGACAAGTTAATGAAAAACTGTTTTTT
CDR3: CASSLVGQGQVNEKLFF
J: TRBJ1-4
V: TRBV7-9
D: -
size: few

DNA: TGCGCCAGCAGCCAAGAGGGGGGGGGCTTTGGTTCCTACGAGCAGTACTTC
CDR3: CASSQEGGGFGSYEQYF
J: TRBJ2-7
V: TRBV4-3
D: -
size: -

DNA: TGTGCCAGCAGCGCTAGCCAGACAGGGGGTAGCTCTGGAAACACCATATATTTT
CDR3: CASSASQTGGSSGNTIYF
J: TRBJ1-3
V: TRBV9
D: TRBD1
size: -

DNA: TGTGCCAGCAGCCCCGCCGATGGGGCCAACGTCCTGACTTTC
CDR3: CASSPADGANVLTF
J: TRBJ2-6
V: TRBV14
D: -
size: once

DNA: TGTGCCAGCAGCCTTGGACAGGACCAAGAGACCCAGTACTTC
CDR3: CASSLGQDQETQYF
J: TRBJ2-5
V: TRBV28
D: TRBD1
size: once

DNA: TGTGCCATCAGCCGGACCTCGGAGGGGGATGGCTACACCTTC
CDR3: CAISRTSEGDGYTF
J: TRBJ1-2
V: TRBV10-3
D: -
size: -

DNA: TGTGCCAGCAGCGTCCAACAGGGGTCGGGAGGAAACACCATATATTTT
CDR3: CASSVQQGSGGNTIYF
J: TRBJ1-3
V: TRBV7-6
D: TRBD1
size: -

DNA: TGTGCCAGCAGCTTGGCCTCAGGGGGAACCTACAATGAGCAGTTCTTC
CDR3: CASSLASGGTYNEQFF
J: TRBJ2-1
V: TRBV5-4
D: TRBD1
size: -

DNA: TGCGCCAGCAGCTTGGGCGGGATGGCTAGCACAGATACGCAGTATTTT
CDR3: CASSLGGMASTDTQYF
J: TRBJ2-3
V: TRBV5-1
D: -
size: -

DNA: TGCGCCAGCAGCCCCGAATCGTGGACTGAAGCTTTCTTT
CDR3: CASSPESWTEAFF
J: TRBJ1-1
V: TRBV5-1
D: -
size: -

DNA: TGTGCCAGCAACCCCTATGGCTACGAGCAGTACTTC
CDR3: CASNPYGYEQYF
J: TRBJ2-7
V: TRBV6-1
D: -
size: -

DNA: TGTGCCAGCTCACCTCAGGAGAACACCGGGGAGCTGTTTTTT
CDR3: CASSPQENTGELFF
J: TRBJ2-2
V: TRBV18
D: -
size: -

DNA: TGTGCCAGCAGCGTAGACAGGGCTACCTACGAGCAGTACTTC
CDR3: CASSVDRATYEQYF
J: TRBJ2-7
V: TRBV5-6
D: TRBD1
size: -

DNA: TGTGCCAGCAAGGCGGCTAGCGGCCCCGGGGATGAGCAGTTCTTC
CDR3: CASKAASGPGDEQFF
J: TRBJ2-1
V: TRBV6-6
D: TRBD2
size: -

DNA: TGTGCCAGCAGTCCCATAGACAGGAGGTATGGCTACACCTTC
CDR3: CASSPIDRRYGYTF
J: TRBJ1-2
V: TRBV28
D: -
size: -

DNA: TGCGCCAGCAGCTTGGGACTAGCGGAGAGCAATGAGCAGTTCTTC
CDR3: CASSLGLAESNEQFF
J: TRBJ2-1
V: TRBV5-1
D: TRBD2
size: -

DNA: TGTGCCAGCAGGACTAGCGGGAGGGCCAATGAGCAGTTCTTC
CDR3: CASRTSGRANEQFF
J: TRBJ2-1
V: TRBV6-1
D: TRBD2
size: -

DNA: TGTGCCATCAGCGGACCCGGGAGCACAGATACGCAGTATTTT
CDR3: CAISGPGSTDTQYF
J: TRBJ2-3
V: TRBV10-3
D: -
size: -

DNA: TGCGCCAGCAGCCAAGAAGGGACAGGGGATTCGGACACCGGGGAGCTGTTTTTT
CDR3: CASSQEGTGDSDTGELFF
J: TRBJ2-2
V: TRBV4-1
D: TRBD1
size: -

DNA: TGTGCCAGCAGAGGGGACACCTATAGCAATCAGCCCCAGCATTTT
CDR3: CASRGDTYSNQPQHF
J: TRBJ1-5
V: TRBV2
D: -
size: -

DNA: TGTGCCATCAGGACGGGGGAGGGGGACTATGGCTACACCTTC
CDR3: CAIRTGEGDYGYTF
J: TRBJ1-2
V: TRBV10-3
D: -
size: -

DNA: TGTGCCAGCAGCGCGTGGACCGGGGGCACTGAAGCTTTCTTT
CDR3: CASSAWTGGTEAFF
J: TRBJ1-1
V: TRBV11-2
D: -
size: -

DNA: TGTGCCAGCAGCGTAGCAGGGGGCGCGGCTTTCGAGCAGTACTTC
CDR3: CASSVAGGAAFEQYF
J: TRBJ2-7
V: TRBV9
D: TRBD1
size: -

DNA: TGTGCCAGCAGCTTAGCTGGGGCCAACGTCCTGACTTTC
CDR3: CASSLAGANVLTF
J: TRBJ2-6
V: TRBV13
D: -
size: -

DNA: TGTGCCAGCAGCTCCAAGGAAAGAGACACCGGGGAGCTGTTTTTT
CDR3: CASSSKERDTGELFF
J: TRBJ2-2
V: TRBV7-3
D: -
size: -

DNA: TGTGCCACCAGCAGCGGGGGGACGAGCCTATGGGGCAATGAAAAACTGTTTTTT
CDR3: CATSSGGTSLWGNEKLFF
J: TRBJ1-4
V: TRBV15
D: -
size: -

DNA: TGTGCCAGCAGCGATGGGGGACAGGGTAGGAAGACCCAGTACTTC
CDR3: CASSDGGQGRKTQYF
J: TRBJ2-5
V: TRBV28
D: TRBD1
size: -

DNA: TGTGCCAGCAGCCAAGAGAGAAGCAGTACTTTCACAGATACGCAGTATTTT
CDR3: CASSQERSSTFTDTQYF
J: TRBJ2-3
V: TRBV14
D: -
size: few

DNA: TGTGCCAGCAGCCCCGGCTCTTTCGCAGATACGCAGTATTTT
CDR3: CASSPGSFADTQYF
J: TRBJ2-3
V: TRBV7-3
D: -
size: -

DNA: TGTGCCAGCAGCCGAGCGGGACAGGTCTACAATGAGCAGTTCTTC
CDR3: CASSRAGQVYNEQFF
J: TRBJ2-1
V: TRBV28
D: -
size: few

DNA: TGTGCCAGCAGCGTTGGGACTAGGGGGGATGAGCAGTTCTTC
CDR3: CASSVGTRGDEQFF
J: TRBJ2-1
V: TRBV9
D: TRBD2
size: -

DNA: TGTGCCAGCAGCATGCAGGGACTAGCGGGAGGGGAGACCCAGTACTTC
CDR3: CASSMQGLAGGETQYF
J: TRBJ2-5
V: TRBV7-7
D: TRBD2
size: -

DNA: TGTGCTAGTGCCCTTAGCGGGAGCCCAGATACGCAGTATTTT
CDR3: CASALSGSPDTQYF
J: TRBJ2-3
V: TRBV12-5
D: TRBD2
size: -

DNA: TGCGCCAGCAGCCAGTCTCTAGCGGACACAGATACGCAGTATTTT
CDR3: CASSQSLADTDTQYF
J: TRBJ2-3
V: TRBV4-1
D: TRBD2
size: -

DNA: TGTGCCATCAGTGAGACTCCTACGGGACAAAGCACAGATACGCAGTATTTT
CDR3: CAISETPTGQSTDTQYF
J: TRBJ2-3
V: TRBV10-3
D: -
size: -

DNA: TGTGCCAGCAGCGTGGGGGACAGAGAGCAGTTCTTC
CDR3: CASSVGDREQFF
J: TRBJ2-1
V: TRBV5-6
D: TRBD1
size: -

DNA: TGCGCCAGCTCGACGGCGGGGGGCCCAGAGACCCAGTACTTC
CDR3: CASSTAGGPETQYF
J: TRBJ2-5
V: TRBV5-1
D: TRBD2
size: -

DNA: TGTGCCAGCAGCTTAAGACTAGCGGGAGTTTCAGGGACCTCCTACGAGCAGTACTTC
CDR3: CASSLRLAGVSGTSYEQYF
J: TRBJ2-7
V: TRBV7-9
D: TRBD2
size: -

DNA: TGCAGCGCCCTAGCGGGAGTAGGAGCCTACGAGCAGTACTTC
CDR3: CSALAGVGAYEQYF
J: TRBJ2-7
V: TRBV29-1
D: TRBD2
size: -

DNA: TGTGCCAGCAGCCGTAATTCGGCGAATGAAAAACTGTTTTTT
CDR3: CASSRNSANEKLFF
J: TRBJ1-4
V: TRBV7-9
D: -
size: -

DNA: TGCAGCGTCAATGTTCGATTAGCGGATACCTCTAATGAGCAGTTCTTC
CDR3: CSVNVRLADTSNEQFF
J: TRBJ2-1
V: TRBV29-1
D: -
size: -

DNA: TGCAGTGCTACCCCCCACAATGAGCAGTTCTTC
CDR3: CSATPHNEQFF
J: TRBJ2-1
V: TRBV20-1
D: -
size: -

DNA: TGTGCCAGCAGCCCATCACAGGGGGCTGGTAATGAAAAACTGTTTTTT
CDR3: CASSPSQGAGNEKLFF
J: TRBJ1-4
V: TRBV5-4
D: TRBD1
size: -